These T cell receptor beta chains were read from a single sample in a study of blood T cell repertoires in COVID-19. Sequenced by immunoSEQ multiplex PCR; TCRdb stores in-frame clones only, minus some. The table lists over 200,000 clones, 88% of them singletons. Sample: peripheral blood. The receptor set was obtained from a woman aged 55-70 years with acute or convalescent COVID-19. CDR3s include the opening cysteine and the closing phenylalanine or tryptophan. The D gene is left open where the match is weak. Only part of the rows carry a size: once, few, many, or a class if the clone is expanded.

size: .; J: TRBJ2-7; D: TRBD1; V: TRBV7-2; CDR3: CASSSDRGWSYEQYF; DNA: TGTGCCAGCAGCTCCGACAGGGGTTGGTCTTACGAGCAGTACTTC
size: .; J: TRBJ2-3; D: .; V: TRBV12-5; CDR3: CASGLVQVASTDTQYF; DNA: TGTGCTAGTGGTTTGGTACAGGTCGCTAGCACAGATACGCAGTATTTT
size: once; J: TRBJ1-1; D: .; V: TRBV19; CDR3: CASTPRGANTEAFF; DNA: TGTGCCAGTACCCCCAGGGGAGCGAACACTGAAGCTTTCTTT
size: .; J: TRBJ2-7; D: TRBD2; V: TRBV5-4; CDR3: CASSLGGSLSYEQYF; DNA: TGTGCCAGCAGCTTAGGCGGGAGTCTCTCCTACGAGCAGTACTTC
size: .; J: TRBJ2-5; D: .; V: TRBV27; CDR3: CASSLWSGTQETQYF; DNA: TGTGCCAGCAGTTTATGGTCGGGGACACAAGAGACCCAGTACTTC
size: .; J: TRBJ2-3; D: TRBD2; V: TRBV5-1; CDR3: CASSLEGRGRDTQYF; DNA: TGCGCCAGCAGCTTGGAGGGGCGGGGGAGAGATACGCAGTATTTT
size: .; J: TRBJ2-1; D: TRBD2; V: TRBV19; CDR3: CASIGSGSTGQFF; DNA: TGTGCCAGTATAGGTAGCGGGTCCACTGGGCAGTTCTTC
size: once; J: TRBJ2-2; D: TRBD1; V: TRBV5-4; CDR3: CASSPGQVTGELFF; DNA: TGTGCCAGCAGCCCCGGACAGGTCACCGGGGAGCTGTTTTTT
size: .; J: TRBJ2-7; D: .; V: TRBV10-3; CDR3: CAISESTGPYGQYF; DNA: TGTGCCATCAGTGAGTCGACAGGACCATACGGGCAGTACTTC
size: .; J: TRBJ2-7; D: TRBD1; V: TRBV7-9; CDR3: CASSYPGQGIYEQYF; DNA: TGTGCCAGCAGCTACCCGGGACAGGGGATCTACGAGCAGTACTTC
size: .; J: TRBJ1-6; D: .; V: TRBV30; CDR3: CAWSFPTVRGDSPLHF; DNA: TGTGCCTGGAGTTTCCCGACAGTCAGGGGCGATTCACCCCTCCACTTT
size: .; J: TRBJ2-7; D: TRBD1; V: TRBV10-3; CDR3: CATGQGTYEQYF; DNA: TGTGCCACTGGACAGGGTACTTACGAGCAGTACTTC
size: .; J: TRBJ1-4; D: TRBD1; V: TRBV5-1; CDR3: CASSKGTAATNEKLFF; DNA: TGCGCCAGCAGCAAAGGGACAGCAGCAACTAATGAAAAACTGTTTTTT
size: .; J: TRBJ2-1; D: TRBD1; V: TRBV30; CDR3: CAWSQDRGYEQFF; DNA: TGTGCCTGGAGTCAGGACAGGGGCTATGAGCAGTTCTTC
size: .; J: TRBJ1-1; D: .; V: TRBV10-3; CDR3: CAISEPGHRTNTEAFF; DNA: TGTGCCATCAGTGAGCCGGGACACCGAACGAACACTGAAGCTTTCTTT
size: .; J: TRBJ2-5; D: TRBD2; V: TRBV14; CDR3: CASSQDLVLAVQETQYF; DNA: TGTGCCAGCAGCCAAGATCTGGTCCTAGCGGTTCAAGAGACCCAGTACTTC
size: .; J: TRBJ2-3; D: .; V: TRBV5-6; CDR3: CASRGGQGLTDTQYF; DNA: TGTGCCAGCAGGGGGGGGCAGGGCCTCACAGATACGCAGTATTTT
size: few; J: TRBJ2-2; D: TRBD1; V: TRBV7-9; CDR3: CASSLETGTGRTGELFF; DNA: TGTGCCAGCAGCTTAGAAACCGGGACAGGGAGGACCGGGGAGCTGTTTTTT
size: .; J: TRBJ1-4; D: .; V: TRBV30; CDR3: CAWSVGGDHEKLFF; DNA: TGTGCCTGGAGTGTAGGAGGGGATCATGAAAAACTGTTTTTT
size: .; J: TRBJ1-2; D: .; V: TRBV23-1; CDR3: CASSPTSPCGQNGYTF; DNA: TGCGCCAGCAGCCCTACGTCTCCCTGTGGACAGAACGGCTACACCTTC